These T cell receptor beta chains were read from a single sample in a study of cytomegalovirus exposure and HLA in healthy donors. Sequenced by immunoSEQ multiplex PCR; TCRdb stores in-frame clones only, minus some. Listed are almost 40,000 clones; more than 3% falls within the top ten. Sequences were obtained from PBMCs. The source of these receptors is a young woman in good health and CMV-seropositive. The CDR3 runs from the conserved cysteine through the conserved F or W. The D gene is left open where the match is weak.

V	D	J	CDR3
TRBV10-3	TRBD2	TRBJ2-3	CAISEGGSGVTDTQYF
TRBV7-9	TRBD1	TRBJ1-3	CASSFADRGYGNTIYF
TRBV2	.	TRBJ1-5	CASRGTRQTAQHF
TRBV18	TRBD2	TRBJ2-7	CASSPAGLAGPLGNEQYF
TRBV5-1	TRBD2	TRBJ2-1	CASSPPSGIHNEQFF
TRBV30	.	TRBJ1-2	CAWSVQYYGYTF
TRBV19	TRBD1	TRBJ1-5	CASSGGQGMSYNQPQHF
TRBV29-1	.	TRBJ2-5	CSGSGLQETQYF
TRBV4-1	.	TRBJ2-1	CASSQDEGGSYNEQFF
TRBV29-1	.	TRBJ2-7	CSVGVGSYEQYF
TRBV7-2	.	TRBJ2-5	CASSPPGGSSETQYF
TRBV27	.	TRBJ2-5	CASSTREGQSQETQYF
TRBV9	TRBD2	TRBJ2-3	CASSPGLAGVEADTQYF
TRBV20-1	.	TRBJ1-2	CSARGLYGYTF
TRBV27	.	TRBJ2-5	CASSPWTSGDETQYF
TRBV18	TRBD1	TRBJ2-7	CASSLGQGFEQYF
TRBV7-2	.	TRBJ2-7	CASSAQDSSYEQYF
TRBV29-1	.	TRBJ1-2	CGLKGAANYGYTF
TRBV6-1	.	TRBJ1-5	CASSAVQRGYQPQHF
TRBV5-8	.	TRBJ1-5	CASSLGHQVNQPQHF
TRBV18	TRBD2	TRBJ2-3	CASSPLAGEITDTQYF
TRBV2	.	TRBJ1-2	CASLGENYGYTF
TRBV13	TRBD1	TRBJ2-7	CASSLGTGSGEQYF
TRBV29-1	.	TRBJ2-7	CSVRRDWASYEQYF
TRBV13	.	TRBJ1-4	CASSLGSGANEKLFF
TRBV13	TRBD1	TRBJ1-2	CAGSPRNRGANYGYTF